These 2 T cell receptor beta chains originate from one sample sequenced in a study of blood T cell repertoires in COVID-19. The table came from immunoSEQ multiplex PCR; TCRdb's copy has only in-frame clones and leaves some out. The repertoire consists of around 120,000 clones, with over 70% occurring once and the leading ten covering roughly 30%. The sequenced material came from peripheral blood. The receptors were gathered from a woman in her seventies with acute or convalescent COVID-19.

Of note for this clone: Mismatch with germline at one junction end may stem from a read error. The chain has TRBV2 and TRBJ2-1, with TRBD2 as a possible D gene (5 bases). Germline loops: CDR1 SNHLY, CDR2 FYNNEI. The CDR3 consists of 13 residues. In DNA, the CDR3 is TGTGCCGGCAGACTGGAGGTCCACAATGAGCAGTTCTTC. Its translation is CAGRLEVHNEQFF.

In DNA form, the CDR3 reads TGCGCCAGCAGCCAAGCAGCGGGGGGGCAAGACAATGAGCAGTTCTTC. Its protein product is CASSQAAGGQDNEQFF. This rearrangement joins TRBV4-1 to TRBJ2-1; TRBD2 aligns across 10 bases. Germline CDR1 reads MGHRA; CDR2 reads YSYEKL. The CDR3 length is 16 residues. The J segment lost 5 bases and the V segment lost 1 base, leaving 5 bases of the junction unmatched.